These 21 T cell receptor beta chains were all obtained from the same sample, sequenced in a study of cytomegalovirus exposure and HLA in healthy donors (dated by TCRdb to about 2017). The library relied on the immunoSEQ multiplex PCR assay. For the multiplex PCR, a mixture combining 60 forward primers for TCR Vbeta segments and 13 reverse primers for TCR Jbeta segments was used. TCRdb stores this immuneACCESS table with in-frame sequences only. Part of the clones is absent; in the studies checked, under half of the shortfall reflects unresolved V genes, and no reason is known for the rest. This sample's table carries about 190,000 clones. The ten top clones hold 6.5% of the sample. Source material: PBMCs. These receptors were collected from a young man in good health and CMV-seronegative.

The chain couples TRBV6-6 to TRBJ2-7, with 9 bases lining up with TRBD2. The germline gives CDR1 MNHNY, CDR2 SVGAGI (reference sequence). J lost 6 bases, V lost 7 bases, and 10 bases had no gene match. The CDR3 is 14 residues long. As DNA, the CDR3 is TGTGCCAGCAACCGAGGGACTAGCTCGTTCGAGCAGTACTTC. Protein product: CASNRGTSSFEQYF.

V gene TRBV7-8 combines with J gene TRBJ2-1, with 13 bases that match TRBD2. After removal of 0 bases from V and 8 bases from J, the junction contained 4 bases not matched to a gene. CDR1 SGHVS and CDR2 FQNEAQ come from the germline V gene. There are 16 residues in the CDR3. The CDR3: CASSLALAGGLYEQFF. CDR3 sequence (DNA): TGTGCCAGCAGCTTAGCACTAGCGGGAGGGCTGTATGAGCAGTTCTTC.

The chain combines TRBV7-3 with TRBJ1-2; 12 bases fit TRBD1. J gave up 8 bases and V 5 bases, and 9 bases lay outside the gene matches. CDR3 size: 15 residues. Germline V gene lookup returns CDR1 SGHTA and CDR2 FQGTGA. The CDR3 region is CASSTTGQGASGYTF. The CDR3 DNA is TGTGCCAGCAGCACAACGGGACAGGGGGCGTCGGGCTACACCTTC.

The V gene is TRBV6-4, the J gene TRBJ1-1; possible D gene TRBD1, 5 bases. The CDR3 spans 15 residues. V dropped 3 bases and J dropped 4 bases, with 15 bases sitting between them. The V gene's germline CDR1 is MRHNA and CDR2 SNTAGT. The CDR3 region has the DNA TGTGCCAGCAGTGAATCGGGTTGGGGGGGCACTGAAGCTTTCTTT. Its protein is CASSESGWGGTEAFF.

The chain couples TRBV27 to TRBJ1-4, with TRBD1 as a possible D gene (5 bases). The length of the CDR3 is 13 residues. Trimming removed 6 bases at V and 8 bases at J, with 13 bases between. Germline CDR1 MNHEY, CDR2 SMNVEV (reference sequence). The CDR3 DNA is TGTGCCAGCAGCCCCCCGGGGGGGGAAAAACTGTTTTTT. Its protein product is CASSPPGGEKLFF.

J is TRBJ2-5 and V is TRBV5-4, with TRBD2 identical over 9 bases. The CDR3 runs 14 residues. V dropped 4 bases and J dropped 5; count of bases not matched to a gene: 6. Germline CDR1 SGHNT, CDR2 YYREEE (reference sequence). The CDR3, as DNA: TGTGCCAGCAGCCCCCCGACTAGCGGTGAGACCCAGTACTTC. This sequence encodes CASSPPTSGETQYF.

This chain joins TRBV28 and TRBJ1-1; 7 bases match TRBD1. This CDR3 is 14 amino acids long. V dropped 4 bases and J dropped 7; count of bases not matched to a gene: 9. In germline, CDR1 is MDHEN, CDR2 SYDVKM. CDR3 loop: CASSSGQPLIEAFF. CDR3 in DNA: TGTGCCAGCAGTTCGGGACAGCCATTAATTGAAGCTTTCTTT. The full variable domain, with the rest looked up from reference TRBV28 and TRBJ1-1, is DVKVTQSSRYLVKRTGEKVFLECVQDMDHENMFWYRQDPGLGLRLIYFSYDVKMKEKGDIPEGYSVSREKKERFSLILESASTNQTSMYLCASSSGQPLIEAFFGQGTRLTVV.

The rearrangement uses TRBV9 and TRBJ2-7; 15 bases agree with TRBD2. This CDR3 comprises 16 residues. V lost 2 bases and J lost 2; bases outside the gene matches: 2. Per the germline V gene, CDR1 is SGDLS and CDR2 is YYNGEE. Here the CDR3 DNA reads TGTGCCAGCAGCGTTGGACTAGCGGGGGGGGCCTACGAGCAGTACTTC. Residues: CASSVGLAGGAYEQYF.

The J gene is TRBJ1-4, the V gene TRBV18, with D possibly being TRBD1 (6 bases). The germline V gene encodes CDR1 KGHSH and CDR2 LQKENI. V lost 0 bases, J lost 5 bases, and 7 bases lay in between. This CDR3 has 14 amino acids. CDR3 amino acids: CASSPPGANEKLFF. The CDR3 bases are TGTGCCAGCTCACCACCGGGGGCGAATGAAAAACTGTTTTTT.

The gene calls are TRBV7-3 and TRBJ2-5, with D unclear. The tail of the sequence fits TRBJ2-7 better, so the J call may be wrong. The CDR3 has 14 amino acids. Germline V gene sequence: CDR1 SGHTA, CDR2 FQGTGA. The CDR3 is CASSLTHGVAEQYF. The DNA of the CDR3 is TGTGCCAGCAGCTTAACGCACGGAGTAGCCGAGCAGTACTTC.

V is TRBV30 and J is TRBJ1-4, with 7 nucleotides matching TRBD1. This CDR3 has 12 residues. The ends lost 1 base at V and 10 bases at J; junction bases unmatched: 3. CDR1 and CDR2 from the germline V gene are GTSNPN and SVGIG (reference sequence). CDR3 region: CAWSEYRGKLFF. The CDR3 region has the DNA TGTGCCTGGAGTGAATACAGGGGAAAACTGTTTTTT.

V is TRBV2 and J is TRBJ2-3, with 8 bases identical to TRBD1. Germline assignment: CDR1 SNHLY and CDR2 FYNNEI. V trimming: 8 bases; J trimming: 1 base; junction bases outside the gene matches: 8. The CDR3 runs to 15 residues. Here the CDR3 reads CASRPPGQGTDTQYF. DNA of the CDR3: TGTGCCAGCCGACCCCCGGGACAGGGCACAGATACGCAGTATTTT.

J is TRBJ1-1 and V is TRBV19; D remains unclear. The CDR3 has 14 amino acids. Per germline, CDR1 LNHDA and CDR2 SQIVND (reference sequence). V shed 5 bases and J shed 1 base, with 11 bases lying between them. This CDR3 reads CASSSQVRNTEAFF. CDR3 coding DNA: TGTGCCAGTAGTTCCCAGGTCAGGAACACTGAAGCTTTCTTT.

The J gene is TRBJ1-6, the V gene TRBV5-1; 8 nucleotides match TRBD1. With V trimmed by 4 bases and J by 4 bases, 10 bases remained unmatched. CDR3 length: 17 residues. Germline values: CDR1 SGHRS, CDR2 YFSETQ. The CDR3 is CASSLRTGLSYNSPLHF. The CDR3 DNA follows: TGCGCCAGCAGCCTACGGACAGGGTTATCTTATAATTCACCCCTCCACTTT.

The chain carries TRBV10-1 and TRBJ1-1; TRBD1 aligns across 10 bases. Trimming cost V 3 bases and J 3 bases; bases outside gene matches: 4. This CDR3 contains 15 residues. Germline lookup yields CDR1 WNHNN and CDR2 SYGVQD (reference sequence). CDR3 in DNA: TGCGCCAGCAGTGACTCCGGGACAGGGGACACTGAAGCTTTCTTT. It specifies CASSDSGTGDTEAFF.

The CDR3 is CASSQLDGTYNEQFF. In DNA form, the CDR3 reads TGTGCCAGCAGCCAATTAGACGGGACCTACAATGAGCAGTTCTTC. V usage is TRBV16 and J usage is TRBJ2-1; a possible D gene is TRBD2 (5 bases). Deletions cut 1 base from V and 2 bases from J, with 9 bases between. Germline lookup yields CDR1 KGHSY and CDR2 FQNENV. The CDR3 has 15 amino acids.

V gene TRBV6-6 combines with J gene TRBJ2-3; 8 bases line up with TRBD1. J was trimmed by 1 base and V by 4 bases; bases with no gene match: 4. The germline gives CDR1 MNHNY, CDR2 SVGAGI (reference sequence). CDR3 size: 15 residues. As DNA, the CDR3 is TGTGCCAGCAGTTTACAGGGGGTTCGCACAGATACGCAGTATTTT. It specifies CASSLQGVRTDTQYF.

The J gene is TRBJ2-7, the V gene TRBV28; maybe TRBD2 (6 bases). V was clipped by 6 bases and J by 0 bases, with 15 bases between them. This CDR3 contains 15 residues. The germline V gene encodes CDR1 MDHEN and CDR2 SYDVKM. The CDR3, as DNA: TGTGCCAGCAGCCCAAGGGCAGCGGGCTCCTACGAGCAGTACTTC. Its protein is CASSPRAAGSYEQYF. The variable domain in full, completed from reference TRBV28 and TRBJ2-7, reads DVKVTQSSRYLVKRTGEKVFLECVQDMDHENMFWYRQDPGLGLRLIYFSYDVKMKEKGDIPEGYSVSREKKERFSLILESASTNQTSMYLCASSPRAAGSYEQYFGPGTRLTVT.

The V gene is TRBV27, the J gene TRBJ1-1; TRBD1 matches at 8 bases. The ends lost 6 bases at V and 1 base at J; junction bases unmatched: 4. The CDR3 is 14 residues long. CDR1 and CDR2 from the germline V gene are MNHEY and SMNVEV (reference sequence). The CDR3 loop is CASRQTGANTEAFF. CDR3 DNA sequence: TGTGCCAGCAGGCAGACAGGGGCGAACACTGAAGCTTTCTTT.

J is TRBJ2-7 and V is TRBV18, with TRBD2 matching over 9 bases. This CDR3 contains 14 residues. Germline V gene sequence: CDR1 KGHSH, CDR2 LQKENI. The V gene end was trimmed by 3 bases and the J gene end by 5 bases; junction bases not matched to a gene: 5. CDR3 sequence: CASSPSGRYNEQYF. The CDR3 DNA sequence: TGTGCCAGCTCACCTAGCGGGAGATATAACGAGCAGTACTTC.

The chain employs TRBV4-1 and TRBJ1-4; 7 bases are a match to TRBD1. J lost 7 bases, V lost 3 bases, and 11 bases had no gene match. Germline V lookup: CDR1 MGHRA, CDR2 YSYEKL. The CDR3 spans 16 residues. The CDR3 nucleotides are TGCGCCAGCAGCCAGGTCCCGGGACAGACGGGTGAAAAACTGTTTTTT. The encoded protein is CASSQVPGQTGEKLFF.